The 19 T cell receptor beta chains in this list originate from one sample, sequenced in a study of T cell responses to AZD1222 COVID-19 vaccine. TCRdb keeps only in-frame clones here, not all; method: immunoSEQ multiplex PCR. The profile shows 200,000 to 250,000 clones, approximately 94% of them singletons. Sample: peripheral blood, taken 28 days after the second dose of the MenACWY control vaccine. The receptors stem from an adult who received the MenACWY meningococcal vaccine as a control.

V usage is TRBV5-6 and J usage is TRBJ1-6; tentative D call: TRBD1 (5 bases). CDR1 is SGHDT and CDR2 is YYEEEE in the germline V gene. The length of the CDR3 is 13 residues. V was cut by 5 bases and J by 8 bases, with 11 bases left in between. The CDR3 protein is CASSGALDSPLHF. CDR3 nucleotides: TGTGCCAGCAGTGGGGCTTTGGATTCACCCCTCCACTTT.

This rearrangement joins TRBV25-1 to TRBJ1-2; D call uncertain. The length of the CDR3 is 11 residues. The V and J ends lost 2 bases and 8 bases respectively, with 6 bases between them. Per germline, CDR1 MGHDK and CDR2 SYGVNS. Here the CDR3 DNA reads TGTGCCAGCAGTGAAATGGGCGGCTACACCTTC. It translates to CASSEMGGYTF.

This clone has a handful of counts. The rearrangement uses TRBV7-9 and TRBJ2-7; no firm D call. The germline V and J ends were trimmed by 5 bases and 7 bases, with 27 bases remaining between them. The CDR3 runs to 17 residues. From germline, CDR1 is SEHNR and CDR2 FQNEAQ (reference sequence). The CDR3 loop is CASSVPRLGRGSAEQYF. In DNA form, the CDR3 reads TGTGCCAGCAGCGTACCCCGCCTAGGACGCGGATCCGCGGAGCAGTACTTC.

V usage is TRBV6-5 and J usage is TRBJ2-1; TRBD1 matches 8 bases. Germline-derived CDR1 and CDR2 are MNHEY and SVGAGI. The CDR3 is 16 amino acids. With 4 bases clipped from V and 9 bases from J, the junction kept 14 bases outside the gene matches. The CDR3 bases are TGTGCCAGCAGTTCCAGACAGGGGAGGTCCAATAGTGAGCAGTTCTTC. Residues: CASSSRQGRSNSEQFF.

This chain uses TRBV28 with TRBJ1-4; D unresolved. Trimming took off 5 bases at V and 1 base at J, with 11 bases between the two ends. In germline, CDR1 is MDHEN, CDR2 SYDVKM. This CDR3 has 15 amino acids. The chain's CDR3 is CASSPNMLTNEKLFF. The CDR3 DNA follows: TGTGCCAGCAGTCCAAACATGTTAACTAATGAAAAACTGTTTTTT.

V usage is TRBV14 and J usage is TRBJ2-1; D perhaps matches TRBD2 (6 bases). With 0 bases removed from V and 9 bases from J, the gap between germline ends came to 9 bases. CDR1 is SGHDN and CDR2 is FVKESK in the germline V gene. The CDR3 totals 13 residues. The CDR3 reads CASSQEPGSEQFF. CDR3 sequence (DNA): TGTGCCAGCAGCCAAGAACCCGGGAGTGAGCAGTTCTTC.

This chain joins TRBV18 and TRBJ2-1; tentatively, D is TRBD2 (6 bases). Deletions cut 1 base from V and 2 bases from J, with 12 bases between. The CDR3 extends over 16 amino acids. Germline CDR1 is KGHSH and CDR2 is LQKENI. In nucleotides, the CDR3 is TGTGCCAGCTCACCACGAAGGGCGGGAACCTACAATGAGCAGTTCTTC. It specifies CASSPRRAGTYNEQFF. The full variable domain, rest sourced from reference TRBV18 and TRBJ2-1, is NAGVMQNPRHLVRRRGQEARLRCSPMKGHSHVYWYRQLPEEGLKFMVYLQKENIIDESGMPKERFSAEFPKEGPSILRIQQVVRGDSAAYFCASSPRRAGTYNEQFFGPGTRLTVL.

The chain links TRBV3-1 (or the pseudogene TRBV3-2) to TRBJ2-3; D may correspond to TRBD1 or TRBD2 (5 bases each). The CDR3 totals 18 residues. CDR1 is LGHDT, CDR2 YNNKEL, per germline (reference sequence). Trimming removed 0 bases at V and 5 bases at J, with 21 bases between. The DNA of the CDR3 is TGTGCCAGCAGCCAAGAGGCAAAGGGACCCACCTTGGGAGATACGCAGTATTTT. This gives the protein CASSQEAKGPTLGDTQYF.

This chain uses TRBV6-5 with TRBJ2-1; perhaps TRBD2 as D (6 bases). With 2 bases removed from V and 5 bases from J, the gap between germline ends came to 10 bases. The CDR3 runs 14 residues. CDR1 is MNHEY and CDR2 is SVGAGI in the germline V gene. The CDR3: CASSYVRENNEQFF. The CDR3 coding sequence is TGTGCCAGCAGTTACGTGCGGGAAAACAATGAGCAGTTCTTC.

The chain couples TRBV6-6 to TRBJ2-5; possibly TRBD1 or TRBD2 for D (5 bases each). With 8 bases removed from V and 4 bases from J, the gap between germline ends came to 11 bases. Germline CDR1 and CDR2: MNHNY and SVGAGI (reference sequence). There are 12 residues in the CDR3. This CDR3 is CASLGGRETQYF. For the CDR3, the DNA is TGTGCCAGCCTTGGGGGAAGAGAGACCCAGTACTTC.

As for this clone: The same CDR3 is also encoded by other DNA sequences in this sample. The rearrangement joins TRBV7-2 to TRBJ2-1; 10 nucleotides agree with TRBD2. This CDR3 has 17 amino acids. Germline V gene data show CDR1 as SGHTA and CDR2 as FQGNSA. The V and J ends lost 0 bases and 4 bases, in that order; junction bases with no gene match: 6. The CDR3 DNA sequence: TGTGCCAGCAGCTTAGCGGCGCTAGCGGGGGCGTACAATGAGCAGTTCTTC. Protein: CASSLAALAGAYNEQFF.

For this clone: At one end, the junction sequence differs from germline, possibly due to a read error. CDR3 sequence: CVSSSHSSGRANEQFF. The CDR3 DNA sequence: TGTGTCAGTAGTAGCCACTCTAGCGGGAGGGCAAATGAGCAGTTCTTC. The chain couples TRBV19 to TRBJ2-1; 12 bases map to TRBD2. The length of the CDR3 is 16 residues. CDR1 and CDR2 (germline): LNHDA, SQIVND (reference sequence).

The chain links TRBV6-5 to TRBJ2-3; D gene uncertain. This CDR3 region has 12 residues. Germline V gene lookup returns CDR1 MNHEY and CDR2 SVGAGI. V dropped 7 bases and J dropped 1 base, with 6 bases sitting between them. CDR3 nucleotide sequence: TGTGCCAGCACCTCGGGCACAGATACGCAGTATTTT. Its protein is CASTSGTDTQYF.

The J gene is TRBJ1-6, the V gene TRBV2; possible D gene TRBD1, 6 bases. Germline-derived CDR1 and CDR2 are SNHLY and FYNNEI. Trimming took off 4 bases at V and 7 bases at J, with 11 bases between the two ends. There are 14 residues in the CDR3. CDR3 nucleotides: TGTGCCAGCAGTGCTGGGGGGCCCAATTCACCCCTCCACTTT. Its protein is CASSAGGPNSPLHF.

The chain employs TRBV9 and TRBJ2-1; D possibly corresponds to TRBD1 (5 bases). The CDR3 has 11 residues. Germline CDR1 and CDR2: SGDLS and YYNGEE. V was shortened by 6 bases and J by 6 bases, with 7 bases between the two germline ends. Here the CDR3 DNA reads TGTGCCAGCAAGGGGTCCAATGAGCAGTTCTTC. Amino acid sequence: CASKGSNEQFF.

The chain combines TRBV3-1 (or the pseudogene TRBV3-2) with TRBJ2-5, with 8 bases that match TRBD1. Germline V lookup: CDR1 LGHDT, CDR2 YNNKEL (reference sequence). J gave up 4 bases and V 4 bases, and 5 bases lay outside the gene matches. The CDR3 runs 14 residues. This CDR3 reads CASSLYGQGETQYF. Written as DNA, the CDR3 is TGTGCCAGCAGCCTATATGGACAGGGAGAGACCCAGTACTTC.

This chain connects TRBV27 to TRBJ2-1, with D possibly TRBD1 on 5 matching bases. Germline CDR1 is MNHEY and CDR2 is SMNVEV (reference sequence). Trimming left V 4 bases short and J 4 bases short, with 11 bases between. The CDR3 consists of 14 residues. Here the CDR3 DNA reads TGTGCCAGCAGTTCTCCACGACAGTACAATGAGCAGTTCTTC. Its protein product is CASSSPRQYNEQFF.

The chain has TRBV5-1 and TRBJ2-7; 13 bases map to TRBD2. The CDR3 has 18 amino acids. Germline CDR1 is SGHRS and CDR2 is YFSETQ. V dropped 1 base and J dropped 0; count of bases not matched to a gene: 7. The CDR3: CASSLPTSGGPRSYEQYF. The CDR3 coding sequence is TGCGCCAGCAGCTTGCCGACTAGCGGGGGGCCCCGCTCCTACGAGCAGTACTTC.

V and J are TRBV5-8 and TRBJ1-2; 9 bases agree with TRBD1. Per germline, CDR1 SGHTS and CDR2 YDEGEE. V lost 7 bases to trimming and J lost 7 bases; unmatched junction nucleotides: 11. The CDR3 has 14 residues. The CDR3 DNA follows: TGTGCCAGCGGGACCGGGACAGGGATATTTGGCTACACCTTC. It is translated as CASGTGTGIFGYTF.